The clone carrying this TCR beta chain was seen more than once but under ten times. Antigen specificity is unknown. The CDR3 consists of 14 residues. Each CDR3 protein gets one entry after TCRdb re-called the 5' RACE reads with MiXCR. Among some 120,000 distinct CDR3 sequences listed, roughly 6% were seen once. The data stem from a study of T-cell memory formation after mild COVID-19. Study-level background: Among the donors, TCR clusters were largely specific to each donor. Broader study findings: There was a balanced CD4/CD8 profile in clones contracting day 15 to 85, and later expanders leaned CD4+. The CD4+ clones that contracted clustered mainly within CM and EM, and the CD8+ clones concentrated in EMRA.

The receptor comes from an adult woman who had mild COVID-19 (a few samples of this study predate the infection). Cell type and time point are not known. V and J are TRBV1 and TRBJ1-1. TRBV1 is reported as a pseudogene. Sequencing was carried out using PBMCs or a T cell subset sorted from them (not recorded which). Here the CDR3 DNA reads TGCACCAGCAGCCGTAGCCTTAATAACAATGACATGCGCTTT. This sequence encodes CTSSRSLNNNDMRF.